Listed here is a single TCR beta chain. The antigen remains unidentified. This entry comes from a study of cytomegalovirus exposure and HLA in healthy donors. On the study more broadly: Early released data had approximately 86 million unique TCRs, all coming from HLA-typed donors. Study-wide points: The productive fraction for most TCR beta V segments was about 87% or about 30% in an earlier analysis. In all likelihood, a cluster of highly shared sequence variants was a sequencing artifact.

CDR1 is MDHEN and CDR2 is SYDVKM in the germline V gene. This CDR3 region has 14 residues. The V end was cut by 10 bases, the J end by 2 bases, with 18 bases between. The study ran its PCR with 60 Vbeta and 13 Jbeta primers. TCRdb's copy holds only in-frame clones and misses some; the assay was immunoSEQ multiplex PCR. Of about 160,000 clones in the sample, around 79% were seen once. This clonotype was sampled from a woman aged 45 to 65 in good health and CMV-seropositive. Sequencing used PBMCs. This sequence joins TRBV28 and TRBJ2-7; D might be TRBD1 (6 bases). In DNA form, the CDR3 reads TGTGCCACCGAGCCTGCTAGGGACACCTACGAGCAGTACTTC. It is translated as CATEPARDTYEQYF.